This TCR beta chain was sequenced during a study of blood T cell repertoires in COVID-19. Whole-study context: Specimens from acute and convalescent COVID-19 originated in the United States, Italy and Spain. T cells, B-cell-depleted T cells, or PBMCs provided the cDNA or gDNA that served as material.

Per the original methods: How many nucleated cells were present was estimated from reference gene primer amplification. This table comes from immunoSEQ multiplex PCR, and its TCRdb copy is limited to in-frame clones, with some not included. V and J calls and clone size are as listed in that table; D and trimming were resolved from the DNA. The sample comprises around 100,000 clones, around 83% of which are singletons, and around 3.5% rests with the top ten. This TCR came from a man aged 35-49 years with acute or convalescent COVID-19. Specimen: peripheral blood.

The CDR3 is CASSLFSSVNTGELFF. CDR3 nucleotides: TGTGCCAGCAGCTTATTCTCTAGCGTAAACACCGGGGAGCTGTTTTTT. The chain employs TRBV7-2 and TRBJ2-2, with D tentatively TRBD2 (6 bases). V lost 2 bases and J lost 2, with 12 bases in between. The length of the CDR3 is 16 residues. CDR1 SGHTA and CDR2 FQGNSA come from the germline V gene.